The following is a T cell receptor (beta chain) sequence with its context. This CDR3 is also generated by other DNA sequences in the sample. The data were obtained in a study of blood T cell repertoires in COVID-19. The wider study: Acute and convalescent COVID-19 samples came from the United States, Italy and Spain.

Recruits, aged about 18 to 100 years, lived in 24 US areas. Donors were grouped by their self-reported clinical history. In the original analysis: Reference gene primers were amplified, and this amplification served to estimate nucleated cell counts. Here immunoSEQ multiplex PCR was the method, and the copy in TCRdb shows in-frame clones only, minus some. The V and J calls and the clone size are those of that table, but D and trimming were determined from the DNA. Of roughly 250,000 clones in the sample, about 89% were seen once. This CDR3 is built from 15 residues. Germline V gene sequence: CDR1 LGHNA, CDR2 YNFKEQ. The V and J ends lost 0 bases and 1 base respectively, with 7 bases between them.

The sample comprised PBMCs or T cells enriched from blood (not recorded which). The clonotype comes from a man in his forties who had recovered from COVID-19. This rearrangement joins TRBV4-2 to TRBJ1-5; D possibly corresponds to TRBD1 (5 bases). The CDR3 DNA reads as TGTGCCAGCAGCCAAGAGGGGGGAAGCAATCAGCCCCAGCATTTT. Amino acids: CASSQEGGSNQPQHF.